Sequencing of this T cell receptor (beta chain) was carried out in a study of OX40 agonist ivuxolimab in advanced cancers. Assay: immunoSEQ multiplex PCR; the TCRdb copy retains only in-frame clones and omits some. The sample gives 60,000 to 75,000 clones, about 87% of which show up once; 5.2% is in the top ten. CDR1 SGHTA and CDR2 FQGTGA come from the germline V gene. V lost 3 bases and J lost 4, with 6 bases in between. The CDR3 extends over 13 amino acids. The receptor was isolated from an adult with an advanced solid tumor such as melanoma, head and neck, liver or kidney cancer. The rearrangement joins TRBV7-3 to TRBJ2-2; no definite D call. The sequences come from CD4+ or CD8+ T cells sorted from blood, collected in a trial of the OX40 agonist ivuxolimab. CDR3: CASSFSSTGELFF. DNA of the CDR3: TGTGCCAGCAGCTTTTCATCCACCGGGGAGCTGTTTTTT.